This T cell receptor (beta chain) emerged from a study of glioma-infiltrating T cells after dendritic cell vaccination. Time point indicated: after dendritic cell vaccination, including at tumor progression/relapse. Germline CDR1 is MGHDK and CDR2 is SYGVNS. V was cut by 1 base and J by 0 bases, with 9 bases left in between. CDR3 length: 16 amino acids. Only in-frame clones appear in the TCRdb table, and some are missing; sequencing was by immunoSEQ multiplex PCR. Of 85,000 or so clones listed, 85% were seen once; the top ten hold 7.5% to 8.5%. V is TRBV25-1 and J is TRBJ1-4, with D perhaps TRBD1 (6 bases). The clonotype comes from a human donor with glioblastoma. The sample consisted of blood, taken after dendritic cell vaccination. In DNA, the CDR3 is TGTGCCAGCAGTGAATCGACAGGCCCAACTAATGAAAAACTGTTTTTT. As protein: CASSESTGPTNEKLFF.